The present TCR beta chain was sequenced within a study of metastatic and nonmetastatic thyroid tumors (dated by TCRdb to between 2020 and 2021). With regard to the full study: Repertoires from peripheral blood and from tumor or nodule tissue samples of malignant and benign thyroid patients were compared. The investigation overall reported the following: In both blood and tumor samples, malignant tumors were reported to have significantly higher TCR beta diversity than benign nodules.

For CDR1 and CDR2, the germline V gene lists KGHDR and SFDVKD. Trimming takes 5 bases off V and 4 bases off J; junction bases not matched to a gene: 9. Taken from cysteine to phenylalanine, the CDR3 has 16 residues. The read is trimmed to its CDR3 DNA, 48 bases read in frame from base 1. No treatment had been received by any patient before thyroid surgery. The study retrospectively analysed patient clinical samples collected from 2012 to 2018 using T-cell receptor beta sequencing. To prepare the library, PCR was applied. Sequencing instrument: Illumina HiSeq 4000. High-throughput sequencing was used to profile the TCR beta-chain CDR3 region of every patient. Turning to the authors' computational methods: CDR3 differences across clinicopathological groups were used to build a classifier for discriminating distant-metastatic papillary thyroid cancer patients. The Shannon index was used to measure repertoire diversity, and the Morisita-Horn index was used to measure how similar tumor and blood repertoires were. TCRdb reprocessing: public reads trimmed at Q25 with fastp, clones called with MiXCR, in-frame beta chains kept. The V and J calls come from TCRdb's annotation, not from the publication. The sample data list fewer than 20,000 clones, and about 22% of these were observed just once. The ten most abundant clones make up 21% of the sample.

The table lists this clone with a few counts. Its cognate antigen has yet to be identified. It has no much larger one-base neighbor in the sample; base qualities were not kept. The sample consisted of adjacent normal tissue. The TCR was taken from a female donor with papillary thyroid cancer or a benign thyroid nodule (not recorded which). Some clones in this sample may be carry-over from other donors' samples. The V and J genes are TRBV24-1 and TRBJ2-1; 8 central bases correspond to TRBD1. The bases read TGTGCCACCAGTGTTAGGACAGGGAAGGGGTACAATGAGCAGTTCTTC. This codes for CATSVRTGKGYNEQFF.